The 8 T cell receptor beta chains below all came from one sample that was sequenced in a study of shared clonotypes between healthy human individuals. CD45RO-negative, CCR7-selected cells formed the naive CD8 fraction, which excluded terminally differentiated effector memory CD45RA+ cells. Here immunoSEQ multiplex PCR was the method, and the copy in TCRdb shows in-frame clones only, minus some. The sample holds about 2.1 million clones, 90% to 95% seen once. The sequenced material came from naive CD8+ T cells from PBMCs. These receptors were obtained from a young man in good health. Some clones in this sample may be carry-over from other donors' samples.

Points on this clone: At the DNA level, this CDR3 is encoded by other sequences in the same sample as well. The chain recombines TRBV6-1 with TRBJ2-7, with 8 bases identical to TRBD1. Germline CDR1 reads MNHNS; CDR2 reads SASEGT. Trimming took 6 bases from V and 0 from J; bases not matched to a gene: 4. CDR3 length equals 14 residues. DNA for the CDR3: TGTGCCAGCAGAACCGGGACAGGCTCCTACGAGCAGTACTTC. Protein: CASRTGTGSYEQYF.

V gene TRBV28 combines with J gene TRBJ1-5; a possible D gene is TRBD1 (6 bases). Germline V gene sequence: CDR1 MDHEN, CDR2 SYDVKM. The CDR3 is 15 residues long. Trimming stripped 7 bases from V and 2 bases from J, with 15 bases between. CDR3 nucleotide sequence: TGTGCCAGCACTCCGGAGGGGGAAGGCAATCAGCCCCAGCATTTT. Protein product: CASTPEGEGNQPQHF. The whole variable domain, filled in from reference TRBV28 and TRBJ1-5, reads DVKVTQSSRYLVKRTGEKVFLECVQDMDHENMFWYRQDPGLGLRLIYFSYDVKMKEKGDIPEGYSVSREKKERFSLILESASTNQTSMYLCASTPEGEGNQPQHFGDGTRLSIL.

The CDR3 loop is CAWSPPLGQPQHF. The CDR3 nucleotides read TGTGCCTGGAGTCCGCCCCTCGGGCAGCCCCAGCATTTT. This chain links TRBV30 with TRBJ1-5; D gene uncertain. Germline V gene data show CDR1 as GTSNPN and CDR2 as SVGIG (reference sequence). The CDR3 totals 13 residues. V lost 2 bases to trimming and J lost 7 bases, with 12 bases between them.

This chain links TRBV7-9 with TRBJ2-5; D may be TRBD1 (5 bases). This CDR3 is 14 amino acids long. The V gene lost 0 bases and the J gene lost 5 bases, with 10 bases spanning the gap. Germline-derived CDR1 and CDR2 are SEHNR and FQNEAQ (reference sequence). The CDR3 here is CASSLATAGETQYF. Written as DNA, the CDR3 is TGTGCCAGCAGCTTAGCCACGGCAGGGGAGACCCAGTACTTC.

This rearrangement joins TRBV9 to TRBJ2-1; maybe TRBD1 (7 bases). Trimming left V 0 bases short and J 3 bases short, with 16 bases between. CDR1 is SGDLS and CDR2 is YYNGEE in the germline V gene. The length of the CDR3 is 17 residues. The DNA for the CDR3 is TGTGCCAGCAGCGTAGAGTGGAGGGGGGACAGCTACAATGAGCAGTTCTTC. As protein: CASSVEWRGDSYNEQFF.

The chain carries TRBV29-1 and TRBJ2-3; D is perhaps TRBD2 (5 bases). This CDR3 is built from 13 residues. Trimming pared 3 bases from V and 1 base from J, leaving 8 bases between. In germline, CDR1 is SQVTM, CDR2 ANQGSEA. CDR3 sequence (DNA): TGCAGCGTTGATTACGGGGGCACAGATACGCAGTATTTT. Protein sequence: CSVDYGGTDTQYF.

The chain recombines TRBV19 with TRBJ1-1, with a tentative D call TRBD1 (5 bases). From germline, CDR1 is LNHDA and CDR2 SQIVND (reference sequence). CDR3 length: 13 amino acids. Trimming removed 7 bases at V and 0 bases at J, with 9 bases between. In DNA form, the CDR3 reads TGTGCCAGTACCCGGGGCCTGAACACTGAAGCTTTCTTT. Translation: CASTRGLNTEAFF.

The rearrangement joins TRBV27 to TRBJ2-2; no definite D call. CDR3 length: 14 residues. Germline values: CDR1 MNHEY, CDR2 SMNVEV (reference sequence). The germline V and J ends were trimmed by 7 bases and 0 bases, with 9 bases remaining between them. CDR3 in DNA: TGTGCCAGCACGCATCGACCGAACACCGGGGAGCTGTTTTTT. This sequence encodes CASTHRPNTGELFF.